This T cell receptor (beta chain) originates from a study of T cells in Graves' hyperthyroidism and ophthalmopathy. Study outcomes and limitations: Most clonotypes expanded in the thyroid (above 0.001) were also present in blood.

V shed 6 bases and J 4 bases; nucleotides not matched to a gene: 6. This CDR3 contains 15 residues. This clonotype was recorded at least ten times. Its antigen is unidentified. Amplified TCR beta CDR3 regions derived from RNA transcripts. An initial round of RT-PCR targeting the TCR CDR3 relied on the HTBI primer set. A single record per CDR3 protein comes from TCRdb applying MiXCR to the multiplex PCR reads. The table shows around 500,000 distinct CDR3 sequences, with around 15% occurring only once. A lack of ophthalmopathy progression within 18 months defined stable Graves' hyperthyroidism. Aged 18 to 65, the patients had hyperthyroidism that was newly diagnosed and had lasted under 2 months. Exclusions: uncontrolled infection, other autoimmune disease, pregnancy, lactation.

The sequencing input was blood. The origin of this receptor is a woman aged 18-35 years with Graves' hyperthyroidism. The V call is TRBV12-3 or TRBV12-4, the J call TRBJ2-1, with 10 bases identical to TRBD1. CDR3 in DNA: TGTGCCAGCAGGCGTCGGGACAGGGGATACAATGAGCAGTTCTTC. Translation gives CASRRRDRGYNEQFF.